This T cell receptor beta chain is drawn from a study of beta chain features in type 1 diabetes. General study points: Among patients, naive, central memory and Treg TCRB repertoires appeared more similar than among healthy donors.

cDNA synthesis used the whole RNA isolate, giving expressed TCRB sequences. The data were produced by immunoSEQ multiplex PCR, yet TCRdb's version contains in-frame clones alone and is incomplete. In the table there are roughly 350,000 clones, more than 9.5% of which are singletons. Notes on this clone: Its antigen remains unknown.

V dropped 3 bases and J dropped 1 base, with 9 bases sitting between them. Germline CDR1 and CDR2: KGHSH and LQKENI. The CDR3 length is 14 residues. The sample consisted of naive CD4+ T cells from blood. The receptor comes from a woman in her 30s in good health. This chain links TRBV18 with TRBJ2-5; no definite D call. CDR3 in amino acids: CASSPGEAQETQYF. The CDR3 nucleotides read TGTGCCAGCTCACCGGGTGAGGCCCAAGAGACCCAGTACTTC.